The 27 T cell receptor beta chains below were found in one sample sequenced in a study of blood T cell repertoires in COVID-19. Clones were read by immunoSEQ multiplex PCR, and TCRdb kept only the in-frame ones, dropping some. This table has about 140,000 clones, about four fifths appearing once. Sequences were obtained from peripheral blood. These TCRs come from a human donor in a cohort sampled during active COVID-19.

The gene calls are TRBV11-3 and TRBJ2-1; the D is unclear. Trimming took off 6 bases at V and 2 bases at J, with 8 bases between the two ends. The CDR3 spans 13 residues. CDR1 and CDR2 from the germline V gene are SGHNT and YENEEA. The CDR3 loop is CASSVDTYNEQFF. CDR3 nucleotides: TGTGCCAGCAGTGTAGATACCTACAATGAGCAGTTCTTC.

The V gene is TRBV2, the J gene TRBJ2-1, with 8 bases aligning to TRBD2. The germline V gene has CDR1 SNHLY and CDR2 FYNNEI. CDR3 length: 13 amino acids. Trimming took 8 bases from V and 2 from J; bases not matched to a gene: 2. Here the CDR3 reads CASQLAAYNEQFF. CDR3 in DNA: TGTGCCAGCCAACTAGCGGCCTACAATGAGCAGTTCTTC.

This clone was seen once. The chain is built from TRBV9 and TRBJ2-1; 8 positions agree with TRBD2. The CDR3 contains 14 residues. From germline, CDR1 is SGDLS and CDR2 YYNGEE. The ends lost 5 bases at V and 4 bases at J; junction bases unmatched: 5. CDR3 in amino acids: CASSSSGDYNEQFF. Here the CDR3 DNA reads TGTGCCAGCAGTAGTAGCGGGGATTACAATGAGCAGTTCTTC.

The chain links TRBV4-2 to TRBJ2-7; 13 nucleotides agree with TRBD2. The CDR3 covers 18 residues. V shed 5 bases, J shed 0 bases, and the junction held 10 bases outside the gene matches. Per the germline V gene, CDR1 is LGHNA and CDR2 is YNFKEQ. CDR3 amino acids: CASSSRGLAGSSSYEQYF. The CDR3, as DNA: TGTGCCAGCAGCTCAAGGGGACTAGCGGGATCTAGCTCCTACGAGCAGTACTTC.

This clone has a single count. This chain connects TRBV7-3 to TRBJ1-1, with 7 bases identical to TRBD1. There are 13 residues in the CDR3. The V and J ends lost 3 bases and 7 bases, in that order; junction bases with no gene match: 5. Germline CDR1 and CDR2: SGHTA and FQGTGA. The CDR3 region is CASSLNRGGEAFF. CDR3 nucleotides: TGTGCCAGCAGCTTGAACAGGGGAGGTGAAGCTTTCTTT.

This clone has only a few counts. The rearrangement links TRBV7-3 to TRBJ2-3, with D possibly TRBD1 on 6 matching bases. The CDR3 runs to 16 residues. Per the germline V gene, CDR1 is SGHTA and CDR2 is FQGTGA. V lost 4 bases, J lost 5 bases, and 19 bases lay in between. The CDR3 DNA sequence: TGTGCCAGCAGCTCGACAGGAGCCCGGTCGGGAGATACGCAGTATTTT. Protein product: CASSSTGARSGDTQYF.

CDR3 nucleotide sequence: TGCGCCAGCAGCCAAGCTACCACCGGGACAGGGACGATTTCCTATGGCTACACCTTC. It encodes CASSQATTGTGTISYGYTF. This sequence joins TRBV4-1 and TRBJ1-2, with 9 nucleotides matching TRBD1. The V gene's germline CDR1 is MGHRA and CDR2 YSYEKL. The CDR3 is 19 amino acids. V was clipped by 1 base and J by 4 bases; unmatched bases: 16.

The chain joins TRBV5-1 to TRBJ1-4, with D unclear. Germline assignment: CDR1 SGHRS and CDR2 YFSETQ. This CDR3 is 16 amino acids long. Trimming stripped 0 bases from V and 0 bases from J, with 9 bases between. The CDR3 is CASSLGASATNEKLFF. The CDR3, as DNA: TGCGCCAGCAGCTTGGGGGCGTCCGCAACTAATGAAAAACTGTTTTTT. The variable domain in full, completed from reference TRBV5-1 and TRBJ1-4, reads KAGVTQTPRYLIKTRGQQVTLSCSPISGHRSVSWYQQTPGQGLQFLFEYFSETQRNKGNFPGRFSGRQFSNSRSEMNVSTLELGDSALYLCASSLGASATNEKLFFGSGTQLSVL.

The chain carries TRBV5-1 and TRBJ1-5; D perhaps matches TRBD1 (6 bases). CDR1 and CDR2 from the germline V gene are SGHRS and YFSETQ. The CDR3 sequence is 13 residues long. The V and J ends lost 4 bases and 6 bases respectively, with 11 bases between them. The CDR3 DNA follows: TGCGCCAGCAGCCTACAGGGAACTCAGCCCCAGCATTTT. The encoded protein is CASSLQGTQPQHF. The full variable domain, with the rest looked up from reference TRBV5-1 and TRBJ1-5, is KAGVTQTPRYLIKTRGQQVTLSCSPISGHRSVSWYQQTPGQGLQFLFEYFSETQRNKGNFPGRFSGRQFSNSRSEMNVSTLELGDSALYLCASSLQGTQPQHFGDGTRLSIL.

This clone was observed a single time. The V call is TRBV10-3, the J call TRBJ2-5; perhaps TRBD1 as D (5 bases). The CDR3 spans 13 residues. Trimming removed 3 bases at V and 6 bases at J, with 11 bases between. Looked up from germline, CDR1 is ENHRY and CDR2 is SYGVKD. The CDR3 sequence: CAISDYLGQTQYF. The CDR3, as DNA: TGTGCCATCAGTGACTACCTGGGGCAGACCCAGTACTTC.

This rearrangement joins TRBV7-9 to TRBJ2-5, with D perhaps TRBD2 (6 bases). CDR3 length: 13 residues. V was shortened by 2 bases and J by 5 bases, with 9 bases between the two germline ends. Germline loops: CDR1 SEHNR, CDR2 FQNEAQ (reference sequence). The chain's CDR3 is CASSLTGGETQYF. Written as DNA, the CDR3 is TGTGCCAGCAGCTTAACAGGAGGGGAGACCCAGTACTTC.

CDR3 nucleotide sequence: TGTGCCAGCAGTGAAGCGCAGACACAGTCAGCCTACGAGCAGTACTTC. Its protein product is CASSEAQTQSAYEQYF. This chain connects TRBV6-1 to TRBJ2-7; D unclear. The V and J ends lost 0 bases and 2 bases respectively, with 14 bases between them. The CDR3 spans 16 residues. In germline, CDR1 is MNHNS, CDR2 SASEGT.

The table lists this clone with a few counts. The V and J genes are TRBV7-9 and TRBJ2-3, with D perhaps matching TRBD2 (5 bases). The ends were cut back, 6 bases at V and 4 bases at J, with 5 bases in the middle. This CDR3 comprises 11 residues. Germline CDR1 is SEHNR and CDR2 is FQNEAQ (reference sequence). The CDR3 spells CASRRADTQYF. In nucleotides, the CDR3 is TGTGCCAGCAGGAGGGCAGATACGCAGTATTTT.

V usage is TRBV14 and J usage is TRBJ2-7; TRBD2 is a possible D gene (6 bases). Trimming removed 2 bases at V and 5 bases at J, with 13 bases between. There are 14 residues in the CDR3. Per the germline V gene, CDR1 is SGHDN and CDR2 is FVKESK. The CDR3 bases are TGTGCCAGCAGCCAAATAGCGGCCACGAACGAGCAGTACTTC. Its protein is CASSQIAATNEQYF.

CDR3 sequence (DNA): TGCGCCAGCAACGAGCAGGGGAACACCGGGGAGCTGTTTTTT. This sequence encodes CASNEQGNTGELFF. The chain links TRBV10-2 to TRBJ2-2, with TRBD1 as a possible D gene (5 bases). This CDR3 has 14 amino acids. Germline V gene sequence: CDR1 WSHSY, CDR2 SAAADI. Between the trimmed V and J ends, which lost 7 bases and 1 base, there was a span of 10 bases.

The chain joins TRBV19 to TRBJ1-2; no clear D gene. This CDR3 has 15 residues. In germline, CDR1 is LNHDA, CDR2 SQIVND (reference sequence). V lost 7 bases and J lost 4, with 19 bases in between. This CDR3 is CASTLTRRELYGYTF. The CDR3 DNA is TGTGCCAGTACCCTCACCCGGAGGGAGCTCTATGGCTACACCTTC.

This clone was found a few times. The V gene is TRBV3-1 (or the pseudogene TRBV3-2), the J gene TRBJ1-2, with D possibly being TRBD1 (5 bases). There are 14 residues in the CDR3. Germline-derived CDR1 and CDR2 are LGHDT and YNNKEL (reference sequence). The ends were cut back, 2 bases at V and 1 base at J, with 8 bases in the middle. The CDR3 DNA is TGTGCCAGCAGCCAAACCCAGGGTAACTATGGCTACACCTTC. As protein: CASSQTQGNYGYTF.

This clone was seen just once. The chain uses TRBV12-3 or TRBV12-4 and TRBJ2-3, with D unresolved. Trimming took off 7 bases at V and 0 bases at J, with 8 bases between the two ends. CDR3 length equals 13 residues. The CDR3 region has the DNA TGTGCCAGCAAGCGAGGTAGCACAGATACGCAGTATTTT. It specifies CASKRGSTDTQYF.

This chain joins TRBV7-6 and TRBJ2-5; 7 nucleotides agree with TRBD1. The CDR3 loop spans 15 amino acids. Germline V gives CDR1 SGHVS, CDR2 FNYEAQ. The trim removed 5 bases at V and 4 bases at J, leaving 10 bases unmatched. CDR3 coding DNA: TGTGCCAGCAGCAAGTCCGGGACAGTGTTAGAGACCCAGTACTTC. It codes for CASSKSGTVLETQYF. Looking up the rest from reference TRBV7-6 and TRBJ2-5 gives the full variable domain: GAGVSQSPRYKVTKRGQDVALRCDPISGHVSLYWYRQALGQGPEFLTYFNYEAQQDKSGLPNDRFSAERPEGSISTLTIQRTEQRDSAMYRCASSKSGTVLETQYFGPGTRLLVL.

This rearrangement joins TRBV5-6 to TRBJ2-3; 15 bases match TRBD2. CDR1 is SGHDT, CDR2 YYEEEE, per germline. V dropped 7 bases and J dropped 5; count of bases not matched to a gene: 5. This CDR3 has 15 residues. The CDR3 region is CASEGLAGGRDTQYF. The CDR3 DNA follows: TGTGCCAGCGAGGGACTAGCGGGAGGCAGAGATACGCAGTATTTT.

This clone has a single count. The rearrangement links TRBV9 to TRBJ2-5, with 10 bases matching TRBD2. Germline values: CDR1 SGDLS, CDR2 YYNGEE. V dropped 3 bases and J dropped 5; count of bases not matched to a gene: 13. CDR3 length: 17 amino acids. This chain's CDR3 is CASSAHLAGASEETQYF. Written as DNA, the CDR3 is TGTGCCAGCAGCGCACATCTAGCGGGAGCGTCGGAGGAGACCCAGTACTTC.

V and J are TRBV12-3 or TRBV12-4 and TRBJ2-1, with TRBD1 as a possible D gene (5 bases). V was pared by 5 bases and J by 8 bases, with 10 bases between. The CDR3 covers 12 residues. The CDR3 loop reads CASSLRVYEQFF. Here the CDR3 DNA reads TGTGCCAGCAGTCTCAGGGTTTATGAGCAGTTCTTC.

V and J are TRBV19 and TRBJ2-1; 7 nucleotides agree with TRBD1. Per the germline V gene, CDR1 is LNHDA and CDR2 is SQIVND (reference sequence). V was pared by 3 bases and J by 5 bases, with 13 bases of the junction left unmatched. This CDR3 is 17 amino acids long. The CDR3 spells CASSIRKQGLGDNEQFF. The CDR3, as DNA: TGTGCCAGTAGTATCAGAAAACAGGGGTTAGGCGACAATGAGCAGTTCTTC.

The chain employs TRBV19 and TRBJ1-4; the match to TRBD1 covers 7 bases. The CDR3 spans 15 residues. Germline CDR1 reads LNHDA; CDR2 reads SQIVND (reference sequence). Losses at the gene ends were 7 bases for V and 5 bases for J; bases not matched to a gene: 10. This chain's CDR3 is CASTDTGQKNEKLFF. Here the CDR3 DNA reads TGTGCCAGTACCGATACGGGACAGAAGAATGAAAAACTGTTTTTT.

The chain recombines TRBV29-1 with TRBJ2-3; TRBD2 matches at 8 bases. V shed 1 base and J 5 bases; nucleotides not matched to a gene: 2. The CDR3 length is 13 residues. The germline V gene has CDR1 SQVTM and CDR2 ANQGSEA. The CDR3 nucleotides are TGCAGCGTTGAAGCGGGAGGGATAGATACGCAGTATTTT. Protein sequence: CSVEAGGIDTQYF.

The chain has TRBV5-1 and TRBJ2-1, with D perhaps matching TRBD2 (5 bases). CDR3 length: 14 amino acids. Germline CDR1 SGHRS, CDR2 YFSETQ. With 1 base removed from V and 6 bases from J, the gap between germline ends came to 11 bases. CDR3: CASSLTSLANEQFF. In DNA, the CDR3 is TGCGCCAGCAGCTTGACTAGTTTGGCCAATGAGCAGTTCTTC.

J is TRBJ1-1 and V is TRBV18, with 8 bases that match TRBD1. The ends lost 5 bases at V and 2 bases at J; junction bases unmatched: 7. There are 15 residues in the CDR3. Germline lookup yields CDR1 KGHSH and CDR2 LQKENI. CDR3 protein: CASSAQGDLNTEAFF. The CDR3 DNA reads TGTGCCAGCTCAGCACAGGGGGACCTCAACACTGAAGCTTTCTTT.